Listed here are 18 T cell receptor beta chains from one sample, sequenced in a study of T cells in Graves' hyperthyroidism and ophthalmopathy. TCR beta CDR3 sequences were amplified from RNA transcripts. HTBI primers were employed in a first-round RT-PCR of the TCR CDR3. TCRdb re-called the multiplex PCR reads through MiXCR, storing one row per CDR3 protein. The sample lists about 400,000 distinct CDR3 sequences, more than 15% occurring once. Sequencing used blood. The receptors derive from a young woman with Graves' hyperthyroidism.

This clonotype was seen many times. The chain employs TRBV18 and TRBJ1-5; D ambiguous. V was cut by 2 bases and J by 0 bases, with 8 bases left in between. Germline lookup yields CDR1 KGHSH and CDR2 LQKENI. CDR3 length equals 15 residues. CDR3 sequence reads: CASSPDEYSNQPQHF. As DNA, the CDR3 is TGTGCCAGCTCACCAGATGAGTATAGCAATCAGCCCCAGCATTTT. Full variable domain (outside the CDR3, taken from reference TRBV18 and TRBJ1-5): NAGVMQNPRHLVRRRGQEARLRCSPMKGHSHVYWYRQLPEEGLKFMVYLQKENIIDESGMPKERFSAEFPKEGPSILRIQQVVRGDSAAYFCASSPDEYSNQPQHFGDGTRLSIL.

This clonotype was seen at least ten times. This chain links TRBV12-3 or TRBV12-4 with TRBJ1-1; D is undetermined. Between the trimmed V and J ends, which lost 10 bases and 3 bases, there was a span of 24 bases. This CDR3 region has 16 residues. The CDR3 nucleotides read TGTGCCACCACGGACCCTGGCCGGGCCTTGGACACTGAAGCTTTCTTT. As protein: CATTDPGRALDTEAFF.

The V gene is TRBV7-9, the J gene TRBJ2-7, with D hard to call. Trimming removed 5 bases at V and 2 bases at J, with 16 bases between. This CDR3 region has 15 residues. Germline assignment: CDR1 SEHNR and CDR2 FQNEAQ (reference sequence). CDR3 amino acids: CASSPQESGPYEQYF. The CDR3 DNA reads as TGTGCCAGCAGCCCCCAAGAGTCCGGGCCCTACGAGCAGTACTTC.

The V and J genes are TRBV4-2 and TRBJ1-3, with TRBD1 as a possible D gene (6 bases). CDR1 and CDR2 from the germline V gene are LGHNA and YNFKEQ. The CDR3 has 15 residues. The V end lost 0 bases, the J end lost 4 bases, and 10 bases lay between the germline ends. CDR3 loop: CASSQEDRSGNTIYF. The CDR3 bases are TGTGCCAGCAGCCAAGAGGACAGATCGGGAAACACCATATATTTT.

This clonotype was detected many times. V is TRBV3-1 and J is TRBJ1-5; the D gene is possibly TRBD1 (5 bases). Germline V lookup: CDR1 LGHDT, CDR2 YNNKEL (reference sequence). This CDR3 is 14 amino acids long. Trimming cost V 1 base and J 7 bases, with 11 bases left between them. CDR3 in amino acids: CASSQGVRGQPQHF. CDR3 coding DNA: TGTGCCAGCAGCCAAGGGGTGAGGGGCCAGCCCCAGCATTTT.

This clonotype was observed many times. The V and J genes are TRBV7-3 and TRBJ1-1; 12 bases align to TRBD1. With V trimmed by 2 bases and J by 4 bases, 8 bases remained unmatched. CDR1 is SGHTA, CDR2 FQGTGA, per germline. The CDR3 is made up of 17 amino acids. CDR3 sequence (DNA): TGTGCCAGCAGCTTAGGCCGGGACAGGGGGCACGTCACTGAAGCTTTCTTT. This sequence encodes CASSLGRDRGHVTEAFF.

This CDR3 is CASSLRRTSAEQYF. CDR3 sequence (DNA): TGTGCCAGCAGCTTGCGCCGGACTAGCGCAGAGCAGTACTTC. This chain connects TRBV5-6 to TRBJ2-7; 9 bases fit TRBD2. The trim removed 1 base at V and 7 bases at J, leaving 6 bases unmatched. Germline V gives CDR1 SGHDT, CDR2 YYEEEE. The CDR3 runs 14 residues.

In regard to this clonotype: A much larger clonotype is one base distant, so this may be a read error. V gene TRBV6-4 combines with J gene TRBJ1-5; D gene uncertain. Germline CDR1 MRHNA, CDR2 SNTAGT. There are 13 residues in the CDR3. This CDR3 is CASKSTANRPQHF. CDR3 sequence (DNA): TGTGCCAGCAAATCCACAGCTAATCGGCCCCAGCATTTT.

This clonotype was recorded at least ten times. This chain uses TRBV12-3 or TRBV12-4 with TRBJ2-7; D tentatively reads TRBD1 or TRBD2 (5 bases each). Deletions cut 5 bases from V and 0 bases from J, with 17 bases between. CDR3 length: 16 amino acids. CDR3 amino acids: CASSPRGVLDSYEQYF. CDR3 in DNA: TGTGCCAGCAGTCCACGAGGGGTCCTGGACTCCTACGAGCAGTACTTC.

This clonotype turned up a few times. The rearrangement links TRBV5-1 to TRBJ2-2; 8 bases are a match to TRBD2. Germline lookup yields CDR1 SGHRS and CDR2 YFSETQ. The CDR3 extends over 15 amino acids. V lost 5 bases and J lost 5; bases outside the gene matches: 8. The CDR3, as DNA: TGCGCCAGCAGGGGCGAGCGGGAGTCTACCGGGGAGCTGTTTTTT. Residues: CASRGERESTGELFF.

This clonotype was counted only a few times. The chain carries TRBV12-3 or TRBV12-4 and TRBJ2-5, with TRBD1 identical over 7 bases. The V gene end was trimmed by 2 bases and the J gene end by 5 bases; junction bases not matched to a gene: 14. This CDR3 contains 17 residues. The CDR3 region is CASSLWVADRFIETQYF. Written as DNA, the CDR3 is TGTGCCAGCAGTTTATGGGTGGCGGACAGGTTCATCGAGACCCAGTACTTC.

In its sample, this clonotype was seen many times. The chain joins TRBV7-2 to TRBJ2-1, with D hard to call. The germline V gene encodes CDR1 SGHTA and CDR2 FQGNSA. CDR3 length: 13 residues. Trimming cost V 5 bases and J 6 bases, with 11 bases left between them. This CDR3 reads CASSPRPANEQFF. CDR3 nucleotides: TGTGCCAGCAGCCCCCGCCCGGCCAATGAGCAGTTCTTC.

This clonotype appeared many times. The chain links TRBV6-1 to TRBJ1-1; possibly TRBD1 for D (6 bases). This CDR3 has 16 amino acids. The germline CDR1 and CDR2 sequences are MNHNS and SASEGT. V lost 6 bases and J 2 bases, leaving 19 bases between the germline ends. In DNA form, the CDR3 reads TGTGCCAGCAGGAAGATGGGGGGGCGCGGAAACACTGAAGCTTTCTTT. Amino acid sequence: CASRKMGGRGNTEAFF.

The gene calls are TRBV19 and TRBJ2-7; maybe TRBD2 (6 bases). The V and J ends lost 3 bases and 0 bases respectively, with 9 bases between them. Germline lookup yields CDR1 LNHDA and CDR2 SQIVND (reference sequence). This CDR3 has 14 amino acids. The chain's CDR3 is CASSMTSTSYEQYF. The CDR3 nucleotides read TGTGCCAGTAGTATGACTAGTACCTCCTACGAGCAGTACTTC.

The chain uses TRBV29-1 and TRBJ1-2; D perhaps matches TRBD1 (5 bases). Trimming pared 6 bases from V and 6 bases from J, leaving 11 bases between. Germline CDR1 reads SQVTM; CDR2 reads ANQGSEA. The CDR3 contains 11 residues. Written as DNA, the CDR3 is TGCAGCGTGATGGGGCCGGATGGCTACACCTTC. Its translation is CSVMGPDGYTF.

This clonotype was seen ten or more times. This chain joins TRBV28 and TRBJ2-7; 8 positions match TRBD2. After removal of 6 bases from V and 0 bases from J, the junction contained 4 bases not matched to a gene. This CDR3 is built from 14 residues. CDR1 is MDHEN, CDR2 SYDVKM, per germline. The CDR3 DNA is TGTGCCAGCAGAACTAGCGGCTTCTCCTACGAGCAGTACTTC. Translation: CASRTSGFSYEQYF.

The chain joins TRBV10-3 to TRBJ2-5; 8 bases fit TRBD1. CDR1 and CDR2 from the germline V gene are ENHRY and SYGVKD. J was trimmed by 2 bases and V by 8 bases; bases with no gene match: 7. The CDR3 runs 14 residues. For the CDR3, the DNA is TGTGCCATCGCCCGGACAGGGACACAAGAGACCCAGTACTTC. It translates to CAIARTGTQETQYF.

This chain links TRBV2 with TRBJ2-1; 16 positions match TRBD2. The CDR3 length is 16 residues. V shed 6 bases, J shed 2 bases, and the junction held 1 base outside the gene matches. Germline CDR1 SNHLY, CDR2 FYNNEI. CDR3: CASRGTSGGAYNEQFF. CDR3 sequence (DNA): TGTGCCAGCAGAGGGACTAGCGGGGGGGCCTACAATGAGCAGTTCTTC.